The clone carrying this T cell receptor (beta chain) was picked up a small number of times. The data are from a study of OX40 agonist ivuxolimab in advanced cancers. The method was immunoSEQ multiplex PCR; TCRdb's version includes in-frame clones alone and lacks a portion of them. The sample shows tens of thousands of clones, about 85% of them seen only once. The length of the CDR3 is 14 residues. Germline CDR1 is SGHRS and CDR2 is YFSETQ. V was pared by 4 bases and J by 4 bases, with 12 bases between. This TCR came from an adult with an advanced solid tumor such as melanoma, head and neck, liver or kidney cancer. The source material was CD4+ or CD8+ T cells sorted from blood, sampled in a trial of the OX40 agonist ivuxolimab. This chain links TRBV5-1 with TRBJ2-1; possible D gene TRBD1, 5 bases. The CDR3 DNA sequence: TGCGCCAGCAGCCCGCAGGGCCCATACAATGAGCAGTTCTTC. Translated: CASSPQGPYNEQFF.